Below are 24 T cell receptor beta chains sequenced from a single sample in a study of CD8 T cells in Susac syndrome. Random hexamers primed reverse transcription of about 0.45 to 1 ug RNA. MiXCR was run by TCRdb on the immunoSEQ multiplex PCR reads, yielding one entry per CDR3 protein. The sample lists some 190,000 distinct CDR3 sequences; 85% to 95% were seen once. Sample: CD4+ T cells from PBMCs. Receptors originate from a human donor in good health.

The rearrangement uses TRBV11-2 and TRBJ2-3; TRBD2 agrees at 13 bases. Germline assignment: CDR1 SGHAT and CDR2 FQNNGV. The V gene end was trimmed by 5 bases and the J gene end by 3 bases; junction bases not matched to a gene: 5. This CDR3 has 16 residues. The CDR3 reads CASSRLAGGGTDTQYF. The CDR3 nucleotides are TGTGCCAGCAGCCGACTAGCGGGGGGCGGTACAGATACGCAGTATTTT.

This clonotype was detected only once. The V call is TRBV20-1, the J call TRBJ1-2, with D unresolved. The CDR3 spans 13 residues. The V gene lost 6 bases and the J gene lost 1 base, with 12 bases spanning the gap. Germline V gene lookup returns CDR1 DFQATT and CDR2 SNEGSKA (reference sequence). The CDR3, as DNA: TGCAGTGCGCCACACAGAGTTAACTATGGCTACACCTTC. It encodes CSAPHRVNYGYTF.

This clonotype was seen only once. The chain is built from TRBV5-8 and TRBJ2-7; maybe TRBD1 (6 bases). CDR1 is SGHTS and CDR2 is YDEGEE in the germline V gene. The CDR3 totals 15 residues. The V end lost 3 bases, the J end lost 1 base, and 14 bases lay between the germline ends. The CDR3 bases are TGTGCCAGCAGCTGGGGGACGGACAGATCCTACGAGCAGTACTTC. The encoded protein is CASSWGTDRSYEQYF. The full variable domain, with the rest looked up from reference TRBV5-8 and TRBJ2-7, is EAGVTQSPTHLIKTRGQQATLRCSPISGHTSVYWYQQALGLGLQFLLWYDEGEERNRGNFPPRFSGRQFPNYSSELNVNALELEDSALYLCASSWGTDRSYEQYFGPGTRLTVT.

This chain joins TRBV3-1 and TRBJ2-7; possible D gene TRBD1, 7 bases. The germline V gene encodes CDR1 LGHDT and CDR2 YNNKEL (reference sequence). The V and J ends lost 5 bases and 7 bases respectively, with 15 bases between them. The length of the CDR3 is 13 residues. The CDR3 sequence: CASSADRAGEQYF. The CDR3 region has the DNA TGTGCCAGCAGCGCCGACAGGGCGGGGGAGCAGTACTTC.

This chain uses TRBV28 with TRBJ1-2; 7 bases map to TRBD1. V lost 6 bases to trimming and J lost 6 bases; unmatched junction nucleotides: 10. From germline, CDR1 is MDHEN and CDR2 SYDVKM. The CDR3 is 14 amino acids. As DNA, the CDR3 is TGTGCCAGCAGGGAGGGACAGCTAGTCGATGGCTACACCTTC. It specifies CASREGQLVDGYTF.

A single count supports this clonotype. The rearrangement joins TRBV28 to TRBJ2-6; tentatively, D is TRBD1 (5 bases). The CDR3 loop spans 16 amino acids. Germline V gene data show CDR1 as MDHEN and CDR2 as SYDVKM. V lost 7 bases to trimming and J lost 0 bases, with 13 bases between them. CDR3 DNA sequence: TGTGCCAGCACTATCCAGGGTCTCTCTGGGGCCAACGTCCTGACTTTC. Residues: CASTIQGLSGANVLTF. The full variable domain, rest sourced from reference TRBV28 and TRBJ2-6, is DVKVTQSSRYLVKRTGEKVFLECVQDMDHENMFWYRQDPGLGLRLIYFSYDVKMKEKGDIPEGYSVSREKKERFSLILESASTNQTSMYLCASTIQGLSGANVLTFGAGSRLTVL.

This clonotype was picked up one time. The chain couples TRBV19 to TRBJ2-3; D may correspond to TRBD1 or TRBD2 (6 bases each). There are 15 residues in the CDR3. Germline values: CDR1 LNHDA, CDR2 SQIVND (reference sequence). Trimming stripped 6 bases from V and 6 bases from J, with 19 bases between. The CDR3 region is CASSRPGADKDTQYF. CDR3 in DNA: TGTGCCAGTAGCCGTCCGGGGGCCGACAAGGATACGCAGTATTTT.

The CDR3 protein is CSCFSAVGNEQFF. The CDR3, as DNA: TGCAGTTGTTTCAGCGCGGTGGGTAATGAGCAGTTCTTC. This chain uses TRBV29-1 with TRBJ2-1; D not resolved. Germline V gene sequence: CDR1 SQVTM, CDR2 ANQGSEA. The length of the CDR3 is 13 residues.

The rearrangement joins TRBV24-1 to TRBJ2-5, with 15 nucleotides matching TRBD2. V trimming: 9 bases; J trimming: 5 bases; junction bases outside the gene matches: 6. CDR3 size: 15 residues. In germline, CDR1 is KGHDR, CDR2 SFDVKD. The CDR3 spells CATGGLAGGRETQYF. CDR3 DNA: TGTGCCACCGGGGGACTAGCGGGGGGCCGGGAGACCCAGTACTTC.

The V gene is TRBV9, the J gene TRBJ2-3; D is uncertain. The CDR3 consists of 14 residues. Trimming stripped 0 bases from V and 0 bases from J, with 5 bases between. The germline V gene encodes CDR1 SGDLS and CDR2 YYNGEE. For the CDR3, the DNA is TGTGCCAGCAGCGTAGCTCTCAGCACAGATACGCAGTATTTT. Encoded protein: CASSVALSTDTQYF.

The chain has TRBV14 and TRBJ2-1; TRBD2 matches 15 bases. V lost 4 bases to trimming and J lost 7 bases; unmatched junction nucleotides: 5. CDR3 size: 16 residues. CDR1 and CDR2 from the germline V gene are SGHDN and FVKESK. The CDR3 region has the DNA TGTGCCAGCAGCCCTGGACTAGCGGGAGGGTGGAATGAGCAGTTCTTC. Translating gives CASSPGLAGGWNEQFF.

The chain uses TRBV7-7 and TRBJ2-5, with 10 bases identical to TRBD1. This CDR3 has 15 amino acids. The ends lost 5 bases at V and 8 bases at J; junction bases unmatched: 11. Germline loops: CDR1 SSHAT, CDR2 FNYEAQ (reference sequence). The CDR3 DNA sequence: TGTGCCAGCAGCAGATCCGGACAGGGGGAAGGAACCCAGTACTTC. Amino acid sequence: CASSRSGQGEGTQYF.

This chain links TRBV20-1 with TRBJ2-5; a weak D match, TRBD2 (5 bases). Between the trimmed V and J ends, which lost 3 bases and 4 bases, there was a span of 18 bases. The germline gives CDR1 DFQATT, CDR2 SNEGSKA (reference sequence). The CDR3 is made up of 15 amino acids. Here the CDR3 DNA reads TGCAGTGCTAGTGCTCTAATTCGGACTTTAGAGACCCAGTACTTC. Encoded protein: CSASALIRTLETQYF.

The chain employs TRBV29-1 and TRBJ2-2, with a tentative D call TRBD1 (5 bases). Germline CDR1 reads SQVTM; CDR2 reads ANQGSEA. This CDR3 comprises 13 residues. The ends were cut back, 5 bases at V and 4 bases at J, with 11 bases in the middle. CDR3 sequence (DNA): TGCAGCGTTCATGGGGCTAGCACCGGGGAGCTGTTTTTT. It translates to CSVHGASTGELFF.

The V call is TRBV20-1, the J call TRBJ2-5, with D possibly being TRBD2 (5 bases). Trimming shortened V by 3 bases and J by 4 bases, and 9 bases separated the two germline ends. Germline V lookup: CDR1 DFQATT, CDR2 SNEGSKA (reference sequence). The CDR3 extends over 12 amino acids. CDR3 sequence reads: CSASGEGETQYF. The CDR3 coding sequence is TGCAGTGCTAGCGGGGAAGGAGAGACCCAGTACTTC.

The chain has TRBV12-3 or TRBV12-4 and TRBJ2-6; D perhaps matches TRBD2 (5 bases). The CDR3 length is 17 residues. Trimming left V 3 bases short and J 1 base short, with 13 bases between. The CDR3 DNA follows: TGTGCCAGCAGTTTTGAGGGCGCTTTATCTGGGGCCAACGTCCTGACTTTC. It yields the protein CASSFEGALSGANVLTF.

This chain uses TRBV5-1 with TRBJ1-2, with 7 bases identical to TRBD1. V lost 3 bases to trimming and J lost 4 bases; unmatched junction nucleotides: 9. Germline V lookup: CDR1 SGHRS, CDR2 YFSETQ. The CDR3 loop spans 15 amino acids. The CDR3 protein is CASSWGDSSLYGYTF. CDR3 coding DNA: TGCGCCAGCAGCTGGGGGGACAGCTCCCTCTATGGCTACACCTTC.

The chain uses TRBV7-9 and TRBJ2-4; 14 nucleotides agree with TRBD2. The CDR3 sequence is 18 residues long. CDR1 SEHNR and CDR2 FQNEAQ come from the germline V gene (reference sequence). The V segment lost 5 bases and the J segment 1 base; nucleotides outside the gene matches: 7. CDR3 in amino acids: CASSTGTSGSRAKNIQYF. CDR3 coding DNA: TGTGCCAGCAGCACCGGGACTAGCGGGAGTAGGGCCAAAAACATTCAGTACTTC.

The chain carries TRBV20-1 and TRBJ1-1; D is uncertain. Germline loops: CDR1 DFQATT, CDR2 SNEGSKA (reference sequence). The CDR3 consists of 13 residues. V lost 3 bases and J lost 10, with 18 bases in between. The CDR3 is CSARPTDAPTAFF. CDR3 DNA: TGCAGTGCTAGGCCAACCGACGCTCCGACAGCTTTCTTT.

V and J are TRBV12-3 or TRBV12-4 and TRBJ2-7, with TRBD2 identical over 8 bases. Losses at the gene ends were 6 bases for V and 3 bases for J; bases not matched to a gene: 7. The CDR3 is made up of 14 amino acids. The CDR3 DNA follows: TGTGCCAGCAGCCCAACCGGGAGGGACTACGAGCAGTACGTC. This encodes CASSPTGRDYEQYV.

The V call is TRBV24-1, the J call TRBJ2-1; the D gene is possibly TRBD2 (5 bases). V was trimmed by 4 bases and J by 11 bases, leaving 14 bases between them. The germline CDR1 and CDR2 sequences are KGHDR and SFDVKD. The CDR3 covers 13 residues. CDR3 residues: CATSDPPDSQQFF. The CDR3 DNA reads as TGTGCCACCAGTGACCCTCCGGACTCTCAGCAGTTCTTC.

CDR3 DNA sequence: TGCGCCAGCAGCCAAGAATGGGCGGGGGTTAAGGGCTACACCTTC. Its protein is CASSQEWAGVKGYTF. The chain couples TRBV4-3 to TRBJ1-2; a weak D match, TRBD1 (5 bases). V was clipped by 0 bases and J by 8 bases, with 16 bases between them. The germline V gene encodes CDR1 LGHNA and CDR2 YSLEER. The CDR3 length is 15 residues.

This chain links TRBV25-1 with TRBJ1-4; TRBD1 aligns across 7 bases. J gave up 6 bases and V 6 bases, and 7 bases lay outside the gene matches. The CDR3 is 14 residues long. The V gene's germline CDR1 is MGHDK and CDR2 SYGVNS. The CDR3 sequence: CASRLQGGDEKLFF. CDR3 bases: TGTGCCAGCAGACTTCAGGGGGGAGATGAAAAACTGTTTTTT.

This chain connects TRBV19 to TRBJ1-2; 7 bases align to TRBD1. Trimming removed 2 bases from V and 7 bases from J; junction bases left unmatched: 4. Germline assignment: CDR1 LNHDA and CDR2 SQIVND (reference sequence). This CDR3 region has 13 residues. The DNA of the CDR3 is TGTGCCAGTAGTATACGAGGGGACAGTGGCTACACCTTC. The encoded protein is CASSIRGDSGYTF.